The subject of this entry is one T cell receptor beta chain. TCRdb keeps only in-frame clones here, not all; method: immunoSEQ multiplex PCR. This sample has 85,000 to 100,000 clones, with around 84% found just once. These data belong to a study of blood T cell repertoires in COVID-19. Looking at the study overall: PBMCs, B-cell-depleted T cells, or T cells provided the cDNA or gDNA that made up the material.

This CDR3 contains 14 residues. Germline assignment: CDR1 LNHDA and CDR2 SQIVND (reference sequence). V shed 6 bases, J shed 9 bases, and the junction held 8 bases outside the gene matches. This clonotype was obtained from a woman aged 60 to 75 in a cohort sampled during active or convalescent COVID-19. The chain joins TRBV19 to TRBJ2-1, with TRBD1 matching 10 bases. The sample was peripheral blood. CDR3 protein: CASRLSTGGTEQFF. Written as DNA, the CDR3 is TGTGCCAGTAGGCTTTCGACAGGGGGCACTGAGCAGTTCTTC.